This T cell receptor (beta chain) is drawn from a study of T cells in Graves' hyperthyroidism and ophthalmopathy. TCR beta CDR3 regions were amplified from RNA. During a first-round RT-PCR of the TCR CDR3, the HTBI primer set was used. TCRdb called the multiplex PCR reads again in MiXCR, with one record for every CDR3 protein. The sample records fewer than 650,000 distinct CDR3 sequences, approximately 14% being singletons. This clonotype was observed at least ten times. The CDR3 is 14 amino acids. Germline V lookup: CDR1 MNHNS, CDR2 SASEGT. V lost 5 bases and J lost 4; bases outside the gene matches: 5.

V is TRBV6-1 and J is TRBJ2-3; 8 nucleotides line up with TRBD2. This TCR was recovered from a woman aged 25 to 39 with Graves' hyperthyroidism that later progressed to Graves' ophthalmopathy. What was sequenced was blood. CDR3 region: CASSTSGNSDTQYF. CDR3 nucleotide sequence: TGTGCCAGCAGTACTAGCGGCAATTCAGATACGCAGTATTTT.